This T cell receptor (beta chain) was documented in a study of neurological immune-mediated disorders. Study-level points and caveats: The absence of shared CDR3 amino acid sequences among expanded clones across subjects suggests private repertoires in all groups.

Synthesis of cDNA was performed by 5'RACE using 10-nucleotide random UMIs. TCRdb reanalysed the 5' RACE reads using MiXCR and keeps one entry per CDR3 protein. The sample contains roughly 100,000 distinct CDR3 sequences, about a tenth of which appear only once. The time point was: longitudinal time-point 3. Unsorted libraries were prepared from 2 million PBMCs that had been stored at -80 C. This clonotype was found many times. The target antigen is unknown. Trimming cost V 0 bases and J 4 bases; bases outside gene matches: 4. Germline V lookup: CDR1 SGHRS, CDR2 YFSETQ. This CDR3 has 15 amino acids. V usage is TRBV5-1 and J usage is TRBJ2-5, with 9 bases aligning to TRBD2. The sample taken for sequencing was PBMCs. This TCR came from a female donor with HTLV-1-associated myelopathy (HAM/TSP). DNA for the CDR3: TGCGCCAGCAGCTTGGAGGGGACTAGCTTAGAGACCCAGTACTTC. It specifies CASSLEGTSLETQYF.